This TCR beta chain was sequenced during a study of regulatory T cells in long-lasting Graves disease. Study results and limitations: Public clonotype sharing was higher in persistent than newly diagnosed patients. Only a small sample size was used, which may have cut accuracy.

Ten or more counts support this clonotype. Its cognate antigen is unknown. Time point denoted: newly diagnosed GD, antithyroid drugs for less than 3 months. After RNA was extracted from PBMCs, the TCR library was made from it. The V gene lost 5 bases and the J gene lost 8 bases, with 16 bases spanning the gap. This CDR3 comprises 13 residues. CDR1 is SGHRS, CDR2 YFSETQ, per germline. In building TCR beta libraries, iRepertoire HTBI primers were used together with Arm-PCR of CDR3 regions. TCRdb re-called the multiplex PCR reads through MiXCR, storing one row per CDR3 protein. Of roughly 560,000 distinct CDR3 sequences listed, more than 15% were seen once; the top ten hold around 25%. These sequences were also reported in another study, on T cells in Graves' hyperthyroidism and ophthalmopathy. That study reports: Initially, a first-round RT-PCR of the TCR CDR3 employed the HTBI primer set.

The source is a woman aged 35 to 59 with Graves disease. The V and J genes are TRBV5-1 and TRBJ1-2; D is unresolved. Sequencing was performed on peripheral blood mononuclear cells (PBMCs), taken at new diagnosis, from a patient treated with antithyroid drugs. The CDR3 region is CASRFDYSWGYTF. CDR3 nucleotide sequence: TGCGCCAGCAGATTTGACTACTCCTGGGGCTACACCTTC.